This T cell receptor beta chain was identified during a study of early T cells in non-severe SARS-CoV-2 infection. Study background: Bulk RNA taken from unsorted whole blood was sequenced, leaving chains unpaired.

TCRdb re-analysed the 5' RACE reads in MiXCR, keeping a single row per CDR3 protein. The table has 100,000 to 130,000 distinct CDR3 sequences, about 12% seen once. Broader study findings: The VDJdb matching leaned toward anti-spike CD8 responses and overlooked private and CD4 specificities.

This clonotype was counted a few times. Its cognate antigen is unknown. The sequencing sample was made of whole blood. The TCR was taken from an adult who was a healthcare worker with PCR-confirmed SARS-CoV-2 infection or an uninfected control (not recorded which).

CDR3 DNA: TGTGCCACCAGTGAAATCCGTAGCGGGAGGGCCCGGGGTGAGCAGTTCTTC. This encodes CATSEIRSGRARGEQFF. This chain links TRBV24-1 with TRBJ2-1; 11 bases agree with TRBD2. This CDR3 spans 17 amino acids. Trimming took 4 bases from V and 9 from J; bases not matched to a gene: 13. Per the germline V gene, CDR1 is KGHDR and CDR2 is SFDVKD.